This T cell receptor (beta chain) originates from a study of human T cells and chemical hapten exposure. RNA extraction used unfractionated whole blood as the source of total RNA. This clonotype was seen ten or more times. Its antigen remains unknown. Study results and limitations: High-frequency TCRs, those above 1 in 1000, stayed the same after DPC sensitization.

For the library, individual cDNA molecules each received unique molecular identifiers. TCRdb processed the 5' RACE reads anew with MiXCR; each CDR3 protein has one entry. The repertoire consists of more than 140,000 distinct CDR3 sequences, with roughly 4% occurring once and the leading ten covering over 1.1%. The CDR3 runs to 12 residues. Germline V CDR1 and CDR2: MNHEY, SVGAGI. Trimming cost V 6 bases and J 15 bases, with 15 bases left between them. The gene calls are TRBV6-5 and TRBJ2-6; D may be TRBD1 (6 bases). The sequence was obtained from a female donor in good health. This CDR3 reads CASSPARGDLTF. CDR3 coding DNA: TGTGCCAGCAGCCCTGCCAGGGGAGACCTGACTTTC.